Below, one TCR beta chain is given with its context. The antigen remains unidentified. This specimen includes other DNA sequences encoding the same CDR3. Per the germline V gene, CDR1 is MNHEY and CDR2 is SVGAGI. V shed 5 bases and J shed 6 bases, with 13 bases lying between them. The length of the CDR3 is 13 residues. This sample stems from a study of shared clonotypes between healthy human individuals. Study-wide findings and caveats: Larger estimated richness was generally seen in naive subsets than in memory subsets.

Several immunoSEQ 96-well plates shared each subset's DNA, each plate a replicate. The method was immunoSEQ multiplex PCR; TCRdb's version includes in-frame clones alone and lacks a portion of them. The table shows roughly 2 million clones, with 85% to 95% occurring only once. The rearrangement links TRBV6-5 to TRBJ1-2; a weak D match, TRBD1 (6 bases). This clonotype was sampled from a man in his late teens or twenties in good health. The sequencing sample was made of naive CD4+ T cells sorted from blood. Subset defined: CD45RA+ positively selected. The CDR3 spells CASSNRDSNGYTF. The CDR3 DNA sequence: TGTGCCAGCAGTAACAGGGATTCAAATGGCTACACCTTC.